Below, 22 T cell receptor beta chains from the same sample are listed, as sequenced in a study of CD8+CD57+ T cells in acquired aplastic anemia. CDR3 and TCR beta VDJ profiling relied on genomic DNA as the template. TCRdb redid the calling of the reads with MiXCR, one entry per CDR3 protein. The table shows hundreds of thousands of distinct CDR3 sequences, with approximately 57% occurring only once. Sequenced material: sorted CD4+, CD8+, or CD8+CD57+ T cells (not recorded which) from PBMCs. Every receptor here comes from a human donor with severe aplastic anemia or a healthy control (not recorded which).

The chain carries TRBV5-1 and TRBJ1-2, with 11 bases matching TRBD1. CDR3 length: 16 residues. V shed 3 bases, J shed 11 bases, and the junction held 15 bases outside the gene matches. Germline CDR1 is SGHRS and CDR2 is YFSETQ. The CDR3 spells CASSYQPWGQGGGYTF. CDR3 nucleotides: TGCGCCAGCAGCTACCAGCCCTGGGGACAGGGGGGTGGGTACACCTTC.

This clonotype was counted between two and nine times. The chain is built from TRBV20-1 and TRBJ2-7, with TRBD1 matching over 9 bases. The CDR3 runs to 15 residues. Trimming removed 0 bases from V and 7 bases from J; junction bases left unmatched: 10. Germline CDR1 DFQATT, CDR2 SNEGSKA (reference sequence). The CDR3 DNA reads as TGCAGTGCTAGAGACCTACAGGGGGCAGTGGGTGAGCAGTACTTC. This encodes CSARDLQGAVGEQYF.

The CDR3 sequence: CASSTGREQYF. Here the CDR3 DNA reads TGTGCCAGTTCAACAGGGCGCGAGCAGTACTTC. This chain uses TRBV14 with TRBJ2-7; D is perhaps TRBD1 (6 bases). V gave up 9 bases and J gave up 6 bases, with 12 bases separating them. The germline V gene has CDR1 SGHDN and CDR2 FVKESK. The CDR3 spans 11 residues.

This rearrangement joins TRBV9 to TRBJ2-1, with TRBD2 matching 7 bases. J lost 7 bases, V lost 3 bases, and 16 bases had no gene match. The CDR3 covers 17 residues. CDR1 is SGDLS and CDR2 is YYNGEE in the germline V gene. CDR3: CASSGAASRESLNEQFF. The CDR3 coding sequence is TGTGCCAGCAGCGGGGCGGCGTCGCGGGAGTCTCTTAATGAGCAGTTCTTC.

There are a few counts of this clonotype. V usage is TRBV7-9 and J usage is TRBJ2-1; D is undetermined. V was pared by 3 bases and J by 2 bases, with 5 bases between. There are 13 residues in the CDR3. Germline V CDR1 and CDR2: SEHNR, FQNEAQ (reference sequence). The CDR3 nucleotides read TGTGCCAGCAGCTTGGAAGCCTACAATGAGCAGTTCTTC. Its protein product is CASSLEAYNEQFF.

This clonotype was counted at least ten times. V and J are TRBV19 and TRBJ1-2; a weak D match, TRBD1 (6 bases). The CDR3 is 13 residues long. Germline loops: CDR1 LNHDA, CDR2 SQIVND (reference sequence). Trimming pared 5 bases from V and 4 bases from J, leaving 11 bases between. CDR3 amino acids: CASSSRGGYGYTF. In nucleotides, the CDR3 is TGTGCCAGTAGTTCGCGAGGGGGCTATGGCTACACCTTC.

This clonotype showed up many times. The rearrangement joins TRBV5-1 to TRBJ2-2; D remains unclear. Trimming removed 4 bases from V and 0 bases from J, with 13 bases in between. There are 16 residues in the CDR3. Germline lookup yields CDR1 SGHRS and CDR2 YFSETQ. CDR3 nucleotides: TGCGCCAGCAGCGCCCTCCTAGAGACGAACACCGGGGAGCTGTTTTTT. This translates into CASSALLETNTGELFF.

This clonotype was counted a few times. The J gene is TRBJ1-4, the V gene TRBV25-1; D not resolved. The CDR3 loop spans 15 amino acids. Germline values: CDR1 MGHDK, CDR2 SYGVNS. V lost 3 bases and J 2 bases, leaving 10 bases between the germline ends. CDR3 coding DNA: TGTGCCAGCAGTGAGAGCGGTGGCACTAATGAAAAACTGTTTTTT. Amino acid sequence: CASSESGGTNEKLFF. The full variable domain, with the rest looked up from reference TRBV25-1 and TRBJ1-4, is EADIYQTPRYLVIGTGKKITLECSQTMGHDKMYWYQQDPGMELHLIHYSYGVNSTEKGDLSSESTVSRIRTEHFPLTLESARPSHTSQYLCASSESGGTNEKLFFGSGTQLSVL.

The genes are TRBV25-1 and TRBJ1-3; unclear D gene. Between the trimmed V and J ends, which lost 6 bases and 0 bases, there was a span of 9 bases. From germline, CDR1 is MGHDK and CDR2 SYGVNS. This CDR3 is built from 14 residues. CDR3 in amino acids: CASREPNSGNTIYF. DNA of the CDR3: TGTGCCAGCAGGGAGCCAAACTCTGGAAACACCATATATTTT.

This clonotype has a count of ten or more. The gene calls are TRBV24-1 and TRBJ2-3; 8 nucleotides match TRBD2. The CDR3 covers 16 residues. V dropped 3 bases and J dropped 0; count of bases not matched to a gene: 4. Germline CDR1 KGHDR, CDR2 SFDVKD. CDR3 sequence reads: CATSDPGGGSTDTQYF. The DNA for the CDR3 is TGTGCCACCAGTGATCCGGGGGGGGGAAGCACAGATACGCAGTATTTT.

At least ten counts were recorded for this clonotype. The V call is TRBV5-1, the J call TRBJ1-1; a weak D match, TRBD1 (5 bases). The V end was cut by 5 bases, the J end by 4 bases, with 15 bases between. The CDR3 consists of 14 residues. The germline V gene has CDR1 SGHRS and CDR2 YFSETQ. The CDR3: CASRSDAGGTEAFF. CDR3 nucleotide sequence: TGCGCCAGCAGATCGGACGCGGGGGGCACTGAAGCTTTCTTT.

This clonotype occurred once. The CDR3 coding sequence is TGTGCCAGCAGCTTATGTCAGTCGGTTACCGAGCAGTACTTC. Its protein is CASSLCQSVTEQYF. V and J are TRBV7-9 and TRBJ2-7; no clear D. Looked up from germline, CDR1 is SEHNR and CDR2 is FQNEAQ (reference sequence). The CDR3 runs to 14 residues. V shed 2 bases and J shed 6 bases, with 14 bases lying between them. Complete variable domain (other parts from reference TRBV7-9 and TRBJ2-7): DTGVSQNPRHKITKRGQNVTFRCDPISEHNRLYWYRQTLGQGPEFLTYFQNEAQLEKSRLLSDRFSAERPKGSFSTLEIQRTEQGDSAMYLCASSLCQSVTEQYFGPGTRLTVT.

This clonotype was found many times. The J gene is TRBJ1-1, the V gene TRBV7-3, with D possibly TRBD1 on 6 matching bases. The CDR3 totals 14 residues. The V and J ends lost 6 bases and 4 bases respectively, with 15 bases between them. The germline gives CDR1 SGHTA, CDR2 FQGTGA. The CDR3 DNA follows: TGTGCCAGCAGTATGGGGGCTGGGGGCACTGAAGCTTTCTTT. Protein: CASSMGAGGTEAFF.

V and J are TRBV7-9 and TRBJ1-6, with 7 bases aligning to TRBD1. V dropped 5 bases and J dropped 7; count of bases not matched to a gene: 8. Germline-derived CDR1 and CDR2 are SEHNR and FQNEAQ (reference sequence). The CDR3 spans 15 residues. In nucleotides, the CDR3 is TGTGCCAGCAGCCCCTCGACAGGGATGAATTCACCCCTCCACTTT. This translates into CASSPSTGMNSPLHF.

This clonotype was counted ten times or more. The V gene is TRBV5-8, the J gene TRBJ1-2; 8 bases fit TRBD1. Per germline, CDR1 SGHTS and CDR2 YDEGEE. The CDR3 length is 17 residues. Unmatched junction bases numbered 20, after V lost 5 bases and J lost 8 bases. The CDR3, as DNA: TGTGCCAGCAGTCCATCTACCGGACAGGGAAGGCCTTTCGGCTACACCTTC. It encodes CASSPSTGQGRPFGYTF. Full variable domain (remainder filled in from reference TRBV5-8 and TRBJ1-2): EAGVTQSPTHLIKTRGQQATLRCSPISGHTSVYWYQQALGLGLQFLLWYDEGEERNRGNFPPRFSGRQFPNYSSELNVNALELEDSALYLCASSPSTGQGRPFGYTFGSGTRLTVV.

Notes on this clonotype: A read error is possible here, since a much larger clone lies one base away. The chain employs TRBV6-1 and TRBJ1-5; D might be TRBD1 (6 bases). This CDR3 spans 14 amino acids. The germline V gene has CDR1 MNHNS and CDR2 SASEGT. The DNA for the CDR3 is TGTGCCGGCAGTGCCCGGGACACTAATCAGCCCCAGCATTTT. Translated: CAGSARDTNQPQHF.

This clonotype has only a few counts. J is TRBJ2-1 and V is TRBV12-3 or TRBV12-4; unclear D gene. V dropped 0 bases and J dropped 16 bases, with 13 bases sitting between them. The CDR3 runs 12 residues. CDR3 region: CASSLAMSLEFF. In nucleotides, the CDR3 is TGTGCCAGCAGTTTAGCGATGAGTTTGGAATTCTTC.

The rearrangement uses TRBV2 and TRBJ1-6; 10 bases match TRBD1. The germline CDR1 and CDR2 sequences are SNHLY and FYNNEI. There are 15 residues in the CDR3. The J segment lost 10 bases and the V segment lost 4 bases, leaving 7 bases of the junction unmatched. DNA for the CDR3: TGTGCCAGCAGTGGGCCCGGGACAGGGGCCTCACCCCTCCACTTT. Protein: CASSGPGTGASPLHF.

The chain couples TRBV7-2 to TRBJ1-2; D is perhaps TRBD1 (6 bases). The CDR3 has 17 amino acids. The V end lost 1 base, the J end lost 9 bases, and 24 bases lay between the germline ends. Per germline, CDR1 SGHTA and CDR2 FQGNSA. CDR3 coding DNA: TGTGCCAGCAGCTTAGGTCGTCGACTAGCGGGGGCGCGAAGCTACACCTTC. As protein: CASSLGRRLAGARSYTF.

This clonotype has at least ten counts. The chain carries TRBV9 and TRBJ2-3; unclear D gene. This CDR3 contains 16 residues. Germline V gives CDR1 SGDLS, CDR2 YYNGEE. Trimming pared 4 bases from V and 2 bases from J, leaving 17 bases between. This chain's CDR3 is CASSSRHWRDTDTQYF. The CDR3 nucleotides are TGTGCCAGCAGCTCCCGACATTGGAGAGACACAGATACGCAGTATTTT.

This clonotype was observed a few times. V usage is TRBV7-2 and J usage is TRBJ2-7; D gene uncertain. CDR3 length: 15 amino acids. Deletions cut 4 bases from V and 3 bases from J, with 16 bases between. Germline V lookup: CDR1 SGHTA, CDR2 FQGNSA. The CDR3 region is CASSSISNLIYEQYF. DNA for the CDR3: TGTGCCAGCAGCTCCATCTCCAACCTAATCTACGAGCAGTACTTC.

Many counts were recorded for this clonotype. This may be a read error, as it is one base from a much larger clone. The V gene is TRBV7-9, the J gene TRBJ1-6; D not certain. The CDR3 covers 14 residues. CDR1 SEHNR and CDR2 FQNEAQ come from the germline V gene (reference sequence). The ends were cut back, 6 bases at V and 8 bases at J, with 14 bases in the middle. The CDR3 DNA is TGTGCCAGCAGTTTGTCCAGGTTGCATTCACCCCTCCACTTT. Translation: CASSLSRLHSPLHF.